This T cell receptor beta chain was found in a study of OX40 agonist ivuxolimab in advanced cancers. Study results and limitations: Among expanded peripheral T cells, antigen specificity went undetermined.

TCRdb's copy holds only in-frame clones and misses some; the assay was immunoSEQ multiplex PCR. Among roughly 96,000 clones listed, 84% were seen once. A note on this clone: Its antigen remains unknown.

Germline CDR1 LGHNT, CDR2 FRNRAP. The CDR3 sequence is 13 residues long. Deletions cut 0 bases from V and 11 bases from J, with 12 bases between. This TCR came from an adult with an advanced solid tumor such as melanoma, head and neck, liver or kidney cancer. Sequenced here: CD4+ or CD8+ T cells sorted from blood, sampled in a trial of the OX40 agonist ivuxolimab. V usage is TRBV12-5 and J usage is TRBJ2-3; D might be TRBD2 (5 bases). CDR3 nucleotide sequence: TGTGCTAGTGGTTTGGTACGAGCGGTTGGGCAGTATTTT. Protein product: CASGLVRAVGQYF. The whole variable domain, filled in from reference TRBV12-5 and TRBJ2-3, reads DARVTQTPRHKVTEMGQEVTMRCQPILGHNTVFWYRQTMMQGLELLAYFRNRAPLDDSGMPKDRFSAEMPDATLATLKIQPSEPRDSAVYFCASGLVRAVGQYFGPGTRLTVL.